This T cell receptor (beta chain) emerged from a study of T cell responses to AZD1222 COVID-19 vaccine. This clone has a single count. Its specificity is not known. Profiled with immunoSEQ multiplex PCR; TCRdb holds only in-frame clones, not every one. The table lists about 120,000 clones, 81% of them singletons. The CDR3 loop spans 16 amino acids. Trimming took off 4 bases at V and 2 bases at J, with 18 bases between the two ends. Germline loops: CDR1 LGHDT, CDR2 YNNKEL (reference sequence). Broader study findings: Spike-specific TCRs gained breadth and depth after people received two AZD1222 doses. The study reported that nearly half of spike-specific TCRs target unmutated variant regions. Spike regions recognized by vaccine-associated CD4 TCRs spanned the protein, led by 160-218 and 743-854.

The source is an adult in good health. Specimen: peripheral blood, collected on day 0 of AZD1222 vaccination. The chain employs TRBV3-1 (or the pseudogene TRBV3-2) and TRBJ2-7; D possibly uses TRBD1 or TRBD2 (6 bases each). The CDR3 DNA reads as TGTGCCAGCAGCCCCCTATGGGGGGCTCCTACCTACGAGCAGTACTTC. Translation: CASSPLWGAPTYEQYF.